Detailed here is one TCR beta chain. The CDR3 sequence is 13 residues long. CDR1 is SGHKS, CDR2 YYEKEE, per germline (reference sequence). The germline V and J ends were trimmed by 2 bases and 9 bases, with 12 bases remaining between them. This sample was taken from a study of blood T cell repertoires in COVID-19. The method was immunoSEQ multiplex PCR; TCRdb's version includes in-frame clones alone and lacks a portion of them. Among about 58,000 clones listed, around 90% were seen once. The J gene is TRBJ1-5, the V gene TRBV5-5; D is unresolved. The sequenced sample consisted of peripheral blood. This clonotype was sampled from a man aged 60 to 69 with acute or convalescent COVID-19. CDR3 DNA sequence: TGTGCCAGCAGCTTTGAACCCAATAGGCCCCAGCATTTT. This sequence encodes CASSFEPNRPQHF.